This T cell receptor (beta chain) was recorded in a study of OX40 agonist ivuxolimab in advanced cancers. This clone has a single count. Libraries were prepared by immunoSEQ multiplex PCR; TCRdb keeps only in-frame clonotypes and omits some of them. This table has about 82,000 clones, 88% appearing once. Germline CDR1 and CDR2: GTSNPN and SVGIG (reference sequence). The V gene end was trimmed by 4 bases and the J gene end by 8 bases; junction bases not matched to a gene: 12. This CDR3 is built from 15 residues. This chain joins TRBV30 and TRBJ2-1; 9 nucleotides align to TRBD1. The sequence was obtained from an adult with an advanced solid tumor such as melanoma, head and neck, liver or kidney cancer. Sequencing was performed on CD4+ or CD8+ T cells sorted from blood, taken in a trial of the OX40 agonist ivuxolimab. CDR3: CAWNPKDRGFYEQFF. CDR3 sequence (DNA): TGTGCCTGGAATCCAAAGGACAGGGGTTTTTATGAGCAGTTCTTC.